Presented here are 17 T cell receptor beta chains from one specimen sequenced in a study of spatial heterogeneity in lung cancer. TCRdb passed the 5' RACE reads through MiXCR, listing each CDR3 protein once. The table has 20,000 to 25,000 distinct CDR3 sequences, 7% seen once; the top ten hold roughly an eighth. Described time point: sample taken at primary tumor resection. Sequencing used PBMCs, obtained at surgery. The receptors here all came from a male donor with early-stage non-small cell lung cancer.

V and J are TRBV6-6 and TRBJ2-1, with D perhaps matching TRBD1 (6 bases). V was clipped by 5 bases and J by 0 bases, with 14 bases between them. Germline V lookup: CDR1 MNHNY, CDR2 SVGAGI (reference sequence). CDR3 size: 16 residues. The CDR3 loop reads CASSLGGQSSYNEQFF. For the CDR3, the DNA is TGTGCCAGCAGTCTTGGTGGACAGAGCTCCTACAATGAGCAGTTCTTC.

Judged by abundance, this clonotype is medium-sized. J is TRBJ1-5 and V is TRBV7-2, with D hard to call. The CDR3 runs to 12 residues. CDR1 is SGHTA and CDR2 is FQGNSA in the germline V gene. V lost 2 bases and J lost 6, with 5 bases in between. The CDR3 sequence: CASSLQIQPQHF. As DNA, the CDR3 is TGTGCCAGCAGCTTACAAATTCAGCCCCAGCATTTT.

The table lists this clonotype with many counts. Compared with germline, one end of the junction differs, possibly owing to a read error. The V gene is TRBV20-1, the J gene TRBJ1-5; D not certain. The germline gives CDR1 DFQATT, CDR2 SNEGSKA (reference sequence). The CDR3 length is 12 residues. CDR3 amino acids: CSAGDSNQPQHF. In DNA form, the CDR3 reads TGCAGTGCTGGAGATAGCAATCAGCCCCAGCATTTT.

In its sample, this clonotype was seen a few times. The rearrangement links TRBV7-9 to TRBJ1-1; D remains unclear. This CDR3 is 12 amino acids long. Germline V gene sequence: CDR1 SEHNR, CDR2 FQNEAQ (reference sequence). Trimming took 3 bases from V and 1 from J, leaving 3 bases between them. The CDR3 DNA sequence: TGTGCCAGCAGCTTCGAGAACACTGAAGCTTTCTTT. Its translation is CASSFENTEAFF.

As for this clonotype: Given a much more abundant clone one base away, this may be a read error. CDR3 sequence: CATSGGTLPDTQYF. As DNA, the CDR3 is TGTGCCACCAGTGGAGGGACCCTGCCAGATACGCAGTATTTT. The rearrangement uses TRBV24-1 and TRBJ2-3; D is tentatively TRBD1 or TRBD2 (5 bases each). The CDR3 is 14 amino acids. Trimming removed 5 bases from V and 4 bases from J, with 12 bases in between. The germline gives CDR1 KGHDR, CDR2 SFDVKD.

The rearrangement joins TRBV7-8 to TRBJ1-1; D is unclear. Trimming shortened V by 2 bases and J by 3 bases, and 7 bases separated the two germline ends. The CDR3 contains 13 residues. Germline V CDR1 and CDR2: SGHVS, FQNEAQ. This CDR3 reads CASSLSSYTEAFF. The CDR3 nucleotides read TGTGCCAGCAGCTTATCAAGCTACACTGAAGCTTTCTTT.

The chain is built from TRBV29-1 and TRBJ2-7; the D call may be TRBD1 or TRBD2 (5 bases each). The V and J ends lost 2 bases and 0 bases respectively, with 11 bases between them. The CDR3 spans 14 residues. CDR1 is SQVTM, CDR2 ANQGSEA, per germline. DNA for the CDR3: TGCAGCGTTGAACTGGGACCGAACTCCTACGAGCAGTACTTC. It is translated as CSVELGPNSYEQYF.

A word on this clonotype: Germline is not matched at one junction end, which may reflect a read error. The rearrangement uses TRBV5-1 and TRBJ1-1, with 10 bases lining up with TRBD1. The CDR3 runs 16 residues. Germline CDR1 and CDR2: SGHRS and YFSETQ. The chain's CDR3 is CTSSFQGQGWNTEAFF. Written as DNA, the CDR3 is TGCACCAGCAGCTTCCAGGGACAGGGGTGGAACACTGAAGCTTTCTTT.

By sample fraction, this clonotype is medium-sized. The rearrangement links TRBV28 to TRBJ1-5; TRBD1 might be the D (5 bases). CDR1 is MDHEN and CDR2 is SYDVKM in the germline V gene. The CDR3 runs to 15 residues. V dropped 1 base and J dropped 6 bases, with 13 bases sitting between them. For the CDR3, the DNA is TGTGCCAGCAGTTTATATTATCAGGGTGCTCAGCCCCAGCATTTT. Residues: CASSLYYQGAQPQHF.

The chain has TRBV3-1 and TRBJ1-2, with 7 bases lining up with TRBD1. The germline V gene encodes CDR1 LGHDT and CDR2 YNNKEL (reference sequence). The length of the CDR3 is 16 residues. With V trimmed by 4 bases and J by 1 base, 9 bases remained unmatched. This CDR3 reads CASSPSSQGGNYGYTF. For the CDR3, the DNA is TGTGCCAGCAGCCCCTCCTCCCAGGGGGGTAACTATGGCTACACCTTC.

This clonotype is categorized as medium-sized. The J gene is TRBJ2-1, the V gene TRBV20-1; 12 bases match TRBD1. The germline CDR1 and CDR2 sequences are DFQATT and SNEGSKA (reference sequence). V trimming: 3 bases; J trimming: 4 bases; junction bases outside the gene matches: 10. The CDR3 extends over 17 amino acids. CDR3 amino acids: CSASGTGGGLRYNEQFF. The CDR3 DNA reads as TGCAGTGCTAGTGGGACAGGGGGCGGATTAAGGTACAATGAGCAGTTCTTC.

At least ten counts were recorded for this clonotype. V usage is TRBV2 and J usage is TRBJ2-1, with TRBD2 matching 7 bases. CDR1 is SNHLY and CDR2 is FYNNEI in the germline V gene. There are 13 residues in the CDR3. Unmatched junction bases numbered 2, after V lost 4 bases and J lost 5 bases. In DNA, the CDR3 is TGTGCCAGCAGTGTGGGAGGGAACAATGAGCAGTTCTTC. Its protein is CASSVGGNNEQFF.

This clonotype occurred many times. The J gene is TRBJ2-3, the V gene TRBV6-5; perhaps TRBD2 as D (6 bases). Trimming stripped 0 bases from V and 4 bases from J, with 8 bases between. This CDR3 has 14 residues. Germline CDR1 and CDR2: MNHEY and SVGAGI. CDR3 in amino acids: CASSYSGRPDTQYF. CDR3 coding DNA: TGTGCCAGCAGTTACTCGGGGAGGCCAGATACGCAGTATTTT.

This clonotype was observed many times. V gene TRBV3-1 combines with J gene TRBJ2-2, with D uncertain. CDR1 LGHDT and CDR2 YNNKEL come from the germline V gene (reference sequence). The CDR3 is made up of 13 amino acids. V was clipped by 1 base and J by 3 bases, with 3 bases between them. CDR3 nucleotides: TGTGCCAGCAGCCAAGTCTACACCGGGGAGCTGTTTTTT. Its protein product is CASSQVYTGELFF.

The table lists this clonotype with a few counts. The chain links TRBV5-1 to TRBJ2-3, with a tentative D call TRBD1 (6 bases). V lost 0 bases and J lost 0, with 8 bases in between. Looked up from germline, CDR1 is SGHRS and CDR2 is YFSETQ. The CDR3 totals 15 residues. For the CDR3, the DNA is TGCGCCAGCAGCTTGGCAGGGGTGAGCACAGATACGCAGTATTTT. Protein sequence: CASSLAGVSTDTQYF.

As concerns this clonotype: The germline gene is not matched at one end of the junction; a read error may be the cause. The chain links TRBV20-1 to TRBJ2-5, with D perhaps matching TRBD2 (5 bases). Germline assignment: CDR1 DFQATT and CDR2 SNEGSKA (reference sequence). The CDR3 contains 13 residues. This CDR3 reads CRATRPGQETQYF. The CDR3 nucleotides are TGCAGAGCTACGCGGCCGGGACAAGAGACCCAGTACTTC.

This clonotype was seen a handful of times. The chain uses TRBV28 and TRBJ2-1, with 7 nucleotides matching TRBD2. The CDR3 loop spans 17 amino acids. The V and J ends lost 4 bases and 8 bases, in that order; junction bases with no gene match: 17. Germline CDR1 and CDR2: MDHEN and SYDVKM. This CDR3 reads CASSSLGLVLVGDEQFF. CDR3 nucleotides: TGTGCCAGCAGTTCCCTAGGACTAGTCCTAGTGGGGGATGAGCAGTTCTTC.